This TCR beta chain was recovered during a study of blood T cell repertoires in COVID-19. The V gene lost 4 bases and the J gene lost 3 bases, with 10 bases spanning the gap. This CDR3 region has 14 residues. The germline CDR1 and CDR2 sequences are MDHEN and SYDVKM. TCRdb keeps only in-frame clones here, not all; method: immunoSEQ multiplex PCR. This sample carries about 200,000 clones, around 85% of them seen once, and the ten largest clones take approximately 5.3%. This TCR came from a human donor in a cohort sampled during active COVID-19. The chain employs TRBV28 and TRBJ1-5, with D maybe TRBD1 (5 bases). The sample comprised peripheral blood. CDR3 nucleotides: TGTGCCAGCAGTTACGACAGTATCAATCAGCCCCAGCATTTT. Amino acid sequence: CASSYDSINQPQHF.